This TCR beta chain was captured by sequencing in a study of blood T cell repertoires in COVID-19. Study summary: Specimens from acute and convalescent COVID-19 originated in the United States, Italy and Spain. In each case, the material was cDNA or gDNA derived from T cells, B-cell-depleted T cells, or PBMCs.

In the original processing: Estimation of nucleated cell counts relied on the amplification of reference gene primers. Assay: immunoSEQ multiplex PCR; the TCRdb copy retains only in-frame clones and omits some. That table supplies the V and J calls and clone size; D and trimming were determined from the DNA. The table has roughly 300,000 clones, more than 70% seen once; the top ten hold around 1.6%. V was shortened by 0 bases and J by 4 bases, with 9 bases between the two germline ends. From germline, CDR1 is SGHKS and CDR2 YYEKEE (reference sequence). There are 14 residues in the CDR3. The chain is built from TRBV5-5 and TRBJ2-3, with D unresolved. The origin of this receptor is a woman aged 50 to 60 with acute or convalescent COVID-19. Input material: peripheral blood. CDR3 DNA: TGTGCCAGCAGCTTGGCTTTACGCGCAGATACGCAGTATTTT. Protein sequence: CASSLALRADTQYF.